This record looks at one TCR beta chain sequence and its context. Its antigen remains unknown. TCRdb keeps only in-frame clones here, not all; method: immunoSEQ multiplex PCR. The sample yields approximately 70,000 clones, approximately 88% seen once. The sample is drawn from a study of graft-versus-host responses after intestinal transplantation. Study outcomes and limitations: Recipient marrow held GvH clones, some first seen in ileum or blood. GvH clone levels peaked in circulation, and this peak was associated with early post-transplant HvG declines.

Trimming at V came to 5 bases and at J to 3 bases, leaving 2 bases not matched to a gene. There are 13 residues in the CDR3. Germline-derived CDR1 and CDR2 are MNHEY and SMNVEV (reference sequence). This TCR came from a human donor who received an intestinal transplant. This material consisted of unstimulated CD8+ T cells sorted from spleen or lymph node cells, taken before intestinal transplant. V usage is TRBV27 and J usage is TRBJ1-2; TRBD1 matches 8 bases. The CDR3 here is CASSLTGDYGYTF. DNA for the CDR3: TGTGCCAGCAGTCTGACAGGGGACTATGGCTACACCTTC.